Reported below is one T cell receptor beta chain. This entry belongs to a study of T cell responses to AZD1222 COVID-19 vaccine. Sequenced by immunoSEQ multiplex PCR; TCRdb stores in-frame clones only, minus some. This sample has under 35,000 clones, with approximately 90% found just once. V was clipped by 8 bases and J by 2 bases, with 13 bases between them. Germline V gene lookup returns CDR1 SGHTA and CDR2 FQGNSA. This CDR3 spans 14 amino acids. Source: peripheral blood, taken on day 0 of AZD1222 vaccination. The source of this sequence is an adult in good health. The chain joins TRBV7-2 to TRBJ2-1, with D maybe TRBD2 (5 bases). The CDR3 sequence is CASALKRAYNEQFF. The CDR3 DNA reads as TGTGCCAGCGCCCTAAAGAGGGCCTACAATGAGCAGTTCTTC.